This T cell receptor (beta chain) was documented in a study of blood T cell repertoires in COVID-19. TCRdb keeps only in-frame clones here, not all; method: immunoSEQ multiplex PCR. The table lists 150,000 to 200,000 clones, around four fifths of them singletons. The CDR3 spans 13 residues. Germline CDR1 and CDR2: LNHDA and SQIVND (reference sequence). The ends were cut back, 10 bases at V and 1 base at J, with 13 bases in the middle. The receptor was derived from a woman aged 25 to 39 with acute or convalescent COVID-19. Input material: peripheral blood. The V gene is TRBV19, the J gene TRBJ1-1; a weak D match, TRBD1 (6 bases). CDR3 nucleotide sequence: TGTGCCACTCTCCTACAGGGGAACACTGAAGCTTTCTTT. Amino acids: CATLLQGNTEAFF.